This TCR beta chain was identified during a study of T cell responses to AZD1222 COVID-19 vaccine. Trimming shortened V by 7 bases and J by 6 bases, and 12 bases separated the two germline ends. Germline assignment: CDR1 SNHLY and CDR2 FYNNEI. The length of the CDR3 is 13 residues. Produced via immunoSEQ multiplex PCR; TCRdb's table is partial and in-frame only. The table includes 35,000 to 50,000 clones, just under 80% detected once. V gene TRBV2 combines with J gene TRBJ2-2; TRBD1 is a possible D gene (6 bases). This TCR derives from an adult who received the MenACWY meningococcal vaccine as a control. This material consisted of peripheral blood, taken 28 days after the second dose of the MenACWY control vaccine. In DNA form, the CDR3 reads TGTGCCAGCAACCAACAGGGACCCGGGGAGCTGTTTTTT. This codes for CASNQQGPGELFF.